This T cell receptor (beta chain) appears in the sequencing data of a study of blood T cell repertoires in COVID-19. Whole-study context: Spain, Italy and the United States supplied samples that represented acute and convalescent COVID-19. T cells, B-cell-depleted T cells, or PBMCs supplied cDNA or gDNA.

Trimming removed 1 base from V and 8 bases from J, with 14 bases in between. The germline V gene encodes CDR1 SEHNR and CDR2 FQNEAQ (reference sequence). CDR3 size: 15 residues. Sequencing used immunoSEQ multiplex PCR; TCRdb keeps in-frame clones, though not all of them. The sample carries approximately 400,000 clones, 81% recorded once. This clone showed up just once. Material for sequencing was peripheral blood. The clonotype originates from a human donor with acute or convalescent COVID-19. The donor label of this sample is uncertain. This rearrangement joins TRBV7-9 to TRBJ1-4; a weak D match, TRBD1 (6 bases). The CDR3 DNA reads as TGTGCCAGCAGCTTAGTGGGGGGGCGTTCCGAAAAACTGTTTTTT. Its translation is CASSLVGGRSEKLFF.